Sequencing of this T cell receptor (beta chain) was carried out in a study of identical twins. Study findings and constraints: A cross-sectional statistical analysis, not follow-up of the same donors, supported the conclusions.

Each CDR3 protein gets one entry after TCRdb re-called the 5' RACE reads with MiXCR. Of about 240,000 distinct CDR3 sequences listed, approximately 12% are singletons. In regard to this clonotype: Its antigen remains unknown.

With V trimmed by 4 bases and J by 10 bases, 11 bases remained unmatched. The CDR3 loop spans 15 amino acids. The germline gives CDR1 MDHEN, CDR2 SYDVKM. These sequences were also reported in another study, on yellow fever vaccine responses in identical twins.

This clonotype was obtained from a woman under 30 in good health. The sequenced sample consisted of memory (CD45RO+) T cells sorted from blood. The V call is TRBV28, the J call TRBJ2-1; TRBD1 agrees at 9 bases. CDR3 DNA sequence: TGTGCCAGCAGTTCCCCCGGGACAGGGTCGGGCGAGCAGTTCTTC. Protein: CASSSPGTGSGEQFF.